This T cell receptor (beta chain) was recovered during a study of identical twins. General study results and limits: In beta out-of-frame sequences, the excess sharing between twins was weaker. Insertions were reduced in abundant cord blood beta clonotypes but not in memory repertoires.

This clonotype was picked up a small number of times. Its antigen is undetermined. cDNA molecules carried unique molecular identifiers, and template switching added a universal primer site. TCRdb re-derived calls from the 5' RACE reads in MiXCR, one entry per CDR3 protein. Among under 900,000 distinct CDR3 sequences listed, about 20% were seen once. The V gene lost 0 bases and the J gene lost 9 bases, with 8 bases spanning the gap. CDR1 is SGHKS, CDR2 YYEKEE, per germline (reference sequence). The CDR3 runs 12 residues. The same data also went into a second study, on T cells expressing NK-cell markers. That report adds: Whether expanded NKG2C-expressing T cell clones recognize HCMV is unknown.

Sequenced sample: PBMCs. The gene calls are TRBV5-5 and TRBJ2-3, with D possibly matching TRBD2 (6 bases). This TCR was sampled from a young woman in good health. CDR3: CASSLVGGTQYF. In DNA, the CDR3 is TGTGCCAGCAGCTTGGTTGGAGGGACGCAGTATTTT.